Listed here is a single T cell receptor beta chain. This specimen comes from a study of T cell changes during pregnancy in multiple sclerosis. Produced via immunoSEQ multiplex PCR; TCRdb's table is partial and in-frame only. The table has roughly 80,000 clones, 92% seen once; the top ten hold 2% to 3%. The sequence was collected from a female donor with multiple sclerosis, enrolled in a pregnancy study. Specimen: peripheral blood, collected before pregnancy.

The CDR3 DNA is TGTGCCAGCAGCTCTCTAGCGGGAGGGCCGGGGGAGCAGTTCTTC. Protein: CASSSLAGGPGEQFF. The rearrangement joins TRBV7-3 to TRBJ2-1; 12 positions agree with TRBD2. CDR1 and CDR2 (germline): SGHTA, FQGTGA. V shed 4 bases and J 10 bases; nucleotides not matched to a gene: 8. The CDR3 totals 15 residues.